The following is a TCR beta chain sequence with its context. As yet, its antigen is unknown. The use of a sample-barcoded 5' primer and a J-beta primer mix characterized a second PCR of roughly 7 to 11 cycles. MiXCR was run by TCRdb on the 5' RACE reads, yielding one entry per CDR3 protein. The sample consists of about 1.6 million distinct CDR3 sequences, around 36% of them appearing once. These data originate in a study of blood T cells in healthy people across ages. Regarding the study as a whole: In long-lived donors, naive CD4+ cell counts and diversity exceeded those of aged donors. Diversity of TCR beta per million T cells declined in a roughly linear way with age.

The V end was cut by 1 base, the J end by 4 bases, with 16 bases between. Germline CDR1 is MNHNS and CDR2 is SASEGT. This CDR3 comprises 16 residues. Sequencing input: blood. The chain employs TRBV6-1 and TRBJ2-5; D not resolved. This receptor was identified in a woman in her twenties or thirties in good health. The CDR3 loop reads CASSEGVHFPGETQYF. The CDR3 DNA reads TGTGCCAGCAGTGAAGGTGTCCATTTCCCGGGAGAGACCCAGTACTTC.